The present TCR beta chain was sequenced within a study of early T cells in non-severe SARS-CoV-2 infection. Looking at the study overall: Investigators sequenced bulk RNA drawn from unsorted whole blood, and chains remained unpaired.

TCRdb re-derived calls from the 5' RACE reads in MiXCR, one entry per CDR3 protein. The repertoire holds about 21,000 distinct CDR3 sequences, with about 5.7% as singletons. This clonotype was counted at least ten times. The germline gives CDR1 SGHAT, CDR2 FQNNGV. V lost 0 bases, J lost 6 bases, and 17 bases lay in between. The CDR3 contains 16 residues. The sequence was obtained from an adult who was a healthcare worker with PCR-confirmed SARS-CoV-2 infection or an uninfected control (not recorded which). J is TRBJ1-2 and V is TRBV11-2; a weak D match, TRBD1 (5 bases). The sequenced sample was whole blood, obtained at baseline. The CDR3 loop reads CASSLDRWDLRDGYTF. CDR3 nucleotide sequence: TGTGCCAGCAGCTTAGATCGGTGGGACTTAAGGGATGGCTACACCTTC.